This passage covers 17 T cell receptor beta chains from one sample sequenced in a study of T cell responses to AZD1222 COVID-19 vaccine. Libraries were prepared by immunoSEQ multiplex PCR; TCRdb keeps only in-frame clonotypes and omits some of them. The table records approximately 110,000 clones, about 87% of them present only once. Sequences were derived from peripheral blood, sampled on day 0 of AZD1222 vaccination. These receptors all come from an adult in good health.

This chain connects TRBV11-2 to TRBJ1-5; D unclear. V lost 4 bases and J 6 bases, leaving 7 bases between the germline ends. The CDR3 is 12 residues long. Per germline, CDR1 SGHAT and CDR2 FQNNGV. CDR3 DNA sequence: TGTGCCAGCAGCTCCTTAGGTCAGCCCCAGCATTTT. It is translated as CASSSLGQPQHF.

As DNA, the CDR3 is TGTGCCAGCAGCTCCGGGACACTGAACACTGAAGCTTTCTTT. Its protein is CASSSGTLNTEAFF. The chain couples TRBV5-6 to TRBJ1-1; tentatively, D is TRBD1 (6 bases). V dropped 3 bases and J dropped 0 bases, with 9 bases sitting between them. Germline V CDR1 and CDR2: SGHDT, YYEEEE. The CDR3 extends over 14 amino acids.

V usage is TRBV6-5 and J usage is TRBJ1-4, with D perhaps matching TRBD1 (5 bases). Trimming took 2 bases from V and 5 from J, leaving 12 bases between them. CDR1 is MNHEY and CDR2 is SVGAGI in the germline V gene. The CDR3 contains 15 residues. The CDR3 region has the DNA TGTGCCAGCAGTTACCGCGGGGCGAGAAATGAAAAACTGTTTTTT. Translated: CASSYRGARNEKLFF.

This clone was detected once. The rearrangement joins TRBV7-8 to TRBJ1-2, with TRBD1 as a possible D gene (6 bases). V lost 5 bases to trimming and J lost 3 bases, with 13 bases between them. This CDR3 contains 14 residues. The V gene's germline CDR1 is SGHVS and CDR2 FQNEAQ. This CDR3 reads CASSPQTGYYGYTF. The DNA for the CDR3 is TGTGCCAGCAGCCCACAGACAGGCTACTATGGCTACACCTTC.

The chain couples TRBV19 to TRBJ2-7; 7 nucleotides match TRBD1. The CDR3 is 14 amino acids. The V segment lost 9 bases and the J segment 6 bases; nucleotides outside the gene matches: 14. Germline V CDR1 and CDR2: LNHDA, SQIVND (reference sequence). The CDR3 loop is CASHPRGSYGEQYF. CDR3 DNA sequence: TGTGCCAGCCATCCCAGGGGGTCCTACGGCGAGCAGTACTTC.

This sequence joins TRBV4-3 and TRBJ2-3; 9 bases match TRBD2. The CDR3 covers 17 residues. CDR1 LGHNA and CDR2 YSLEER come from the germline V gene. V shed 1 base, J shed 7 bases, and the junction held 12 bases outside the gene matches. The CDR3 region is CASSQGRRGSGGYTQYF. The CDR3 nucleotides read TGCGCCAGCAGCCAAGGACGTCGTGGTAGCGGGGGTTATACGCAGTATTTT.

The chain combines TRBV7-2 with TRBJ1-5; 11 bases fit TRBD1. The CDR3 consists of 16 residues. The germline V gene encodes CDR1 SGHTA and CDR2 FQGNSA. Trimming cost V 5 bases and J 6 bases; bases outside gene matches: 9. The CDR3 bases are TGTGCCAGCAGCCGGTGGACAGGGGGCGCAGGTCAGCCCCAGCATTTT. Translation: CASSRWTGGAGQPQHF.

The chain combines TRBV2 with TRBJ2-1, with D uncertain. V was shortened by 8 bases and J by 4 bases, with 9 bases between the two germline ends. Germline CDR1 and CDR2: SNHLY and FYNNEI. This CDR3 contains 12 residues. The CDR3 sequence: CASLFNYNEQFF. As DNA, the CDR3 is TGTGCCAGCCTGTTCAATTACAATGAGCAGTTCTTC.

This chain links TRBV28 with TRBJ1-4, with D possibly matching TRBD1 (5 bases). Trimming removed 7 bases at V and 4 bases at J, with 13 bases between. The CDR3 consists of 14 residues. Germline lookup yields CDR1 MDHEN and CDR2 SYDVKM. DNA for the CDR3: TGTGCCAGCACCCCCGGGGGATTTAATGAAAAACTGTTTTTT. Translated, it gives CASTPGGFNEKLFF.

The genes are TRBV25-1 and TRBJ1-5; tentatively, D is TRBD1 (5 bases). The CDR3 is 17 residues long. The germline CDR1 and CDR2 sequences are MGHDK and SYGVNS. V was pared by 1 base and J by 0 bases, with 13 bases between. The CDR3 DNA reads as TGTGCCAGCAGTGAATTTGGGGCAGCTAATAGCAATCAGCCCCAGCATTTT. Its translation: CASSEFGAANSNQPQHF.

The chain uses TRBV28 and TRBJ2-1; D is possibly TRBD2 (5 bases). Trimming took off 5 bases at V and 0 bases at J, with 8 bases between the two ends. Germline CDR1 and CDR2: MDHEN and SYDVKM. CDR3 length equals 14 residues. CDR3 coding DNA: TGTGCCAGCAGTAGCGGTAGCTCCTACAATGAGCAGTTCTTC. Translated: CASSSGSSYNEQFF.

The chain is built from TRBV5-6 and TRBJ1-2; tentative D call: TRBD1 (6 bases). The germline V gene encodes CDR1 SGHDT and CDR2 YYEEEE. V lost 5 bases and J lost 6, with 14 bases in between. The CDR3 has 13 residues. The CDR3 region is CASRLGGAHGYTF. CDR3 bases: TGTGCCAGCAGACTGGGGGGGGCCCATGGCTACACCTTC.

V usage is TRBV19 and J usage is TRBJ1-5; D gene uncertain. This CDR3 has 17 amino acids. V dropped 3 bases and J dropped 0 bases, with 15 bases sitting between them. The germline V gene has CDR1 LNHDA and CDR2 SQIVND (reference sequence). The CDR3 spells CASSIDVGANSNQPQHF. CDR3 sequence (DNA): TGTGCCAGTAGTATCGATGTGGGCGCTAATAGCAATCAGCCCCAGCATTTT. Based on the CDR3 plus reference TRBV19 and TRBJ1-5, the full variable domain is DGGITQSPKYLFRKEGQNVTLSCEQNLNHDAMYWYRQDPGQGLRLIYYSQIVNDFQKGDIAEGYSVSREKKESFPLTVTSAQKNPTAFYLCASSIDVGANSNQPQHFGDGTRLSIL.

The V gene is TRBV4-1, the J gene TRBJ1-6; the match to TRBD1 covers 9 bases. V lost 1 base and J lost 3; bases outside the gene matches: 1. The CDR3 extends over 16 amino acids. Germline V gives CDR1 MGHRA, CDR2 YSYEKL. The CDR3 spells CASSQGQGGYNSPLHF. In DNA form, the CDR3 reads TGCGCCAGCAGCCAAGGACAGGGGGGCTATAATTCACCCCTCCACTTT.

This clone turned up a few times. J is TRBJ2-1 and V is TRBV11-3, with a possible D match to TRBD2 (5 bases). V was pared by 1 base and J by 10 bases, with 11 bases between. CDR1 is SGHNT, CDR2 YENEEA, per germline. This CDR3 has 13 amino acids. The CDR3 nucleotides read TGTGCCAGCAGCTTAGGGGCCGGGGTAGAGCAGTTCTTC. Amino acid sequence: CASSLGAGVEQFF.

V is TRBV2 and J is TRBJ1-2; TRBD1 matches at 8 bases. The CDR3 is 15 residues long. The V and J ends lost 8 bases and 4 bases, in that order; junction bases with no gene match: 12. Germline lookup yields CDR1 SNHLY and CDR2 FYNNEI. CDR3 sequence reads: CASWDRPSRGYGYTF. In nucleotides, the CDR3 is TGTGCCAGCTGGGACAGGCCGTCGCGGGGCTATGGCTACACCTTC.

The chain couples TRBV19 to TRBJ1-5, with D tentatively TRBD1 (5 bases). This CDR3 comprises 14 residues. V gave up 4 bases and J gave up 7 bases, with 14 bases separating them. Germline V gives CDR1 LNHDA, CDR2 SQIVND (reference sequence). The chain's CDR3 is CASSTDSSGQPQHF. Written as DNA, the CDR3 is TGTGCCAGTAGTACAGACAGCTCAGGGCAGCCCCAGCATTTT.